Sequencing of this T cell receptor (beta chain) was carried out in a study of cytotoxic CD8 clonotypes in ibrutinib-treated CLL (dated by TCRdb to 2020 to 2022). For the wider study: The cohort was composed of 11 relapsed/refractory and around 15 treatment-naive patients; IGHV unmutated status was identified in 17 patients. Partial responses were observed in some 24 patients and complete responses in 2; after a median follow-up of 68 months, remission was maintained in around 14 patients and progression was observed in 12. Response samples were taken after a median of approximately 12 months on treatment, ranging from roughly 6 to 36 months. On average, each sample had 255,043 productive templates and more than 85,000 productive rearrangements. Longitudinal samples were available for about 30% of the 86 trial participants. Cryopreserved peripheral blood mononuclear cells were obtained before treatment, at response, and at either sustained remission or disease progression. Patients were still on ibrutinib when every remission and progressive disease sample was collected.

Trimming costs V 1 base and J 2 bases, and their ends lie 9 bases apart. The germline V gene gives CDR1 as SGHAT and CDR2 as FQNNGV. From the cysteine up to the phenylalanine, the CDR3 has a length of 15 residues. Just the 45-base CDR3 DNA is kept, in frame starting at base 1. Each clonotype received, on average, around 10x coverage in deep resolution sequencing performed on a MiSeq, where the target depth lay between 1 in 1 million and 1 in 200,000 T cells. The immunoSEQ hsTCRB Kit was used to generate TCR beta libraries. As for how the authors treated the data: ImmunoSEQ Data Assistant and ImmunoSEQ Analyzer were used for data analysis, and V, D and J genes were assigned according to IMGT definitions. Clonality, with values ranging from 0 to 1, was calculated as one minus the normalized Shannon entropy of productive rearrangement frequencies. Public clonotype analysis was restricted to overrepresented clonotypes comprising at least 0.05% of each patient's repertoire. About twelve repertoires from age-matched healthy donors, obtained from immuneACCESS, served as clonality controls. TCRdb holds this immuneACCESS table with in-frame rearrangements only. Some clones are missing; in checked studies, unresolved V genes explain under half, and the rest has no known cause. V and J calls and clone size are copied from that table; D and trimming were computed from the DNA. This sample lists tens of thousands of clones; over 60% were detected once. The top ten constitute roughly 12% of the sample.

The time point tag for this specimen amounts to: approximately eleven months on ibrutinib. Approximately 2 micrograms of genomic DNA were extracted from cryopreserved PBMCs for TCR beta library preparation. Longitudinal blood samples from CLL patients on ibrutinib monotherapy underwent high-throughput TCR beta sequencing. The patients took part in an open-label, single-center phase 2 trial of ibrutinib monotherapy. Overall study outcomes, separate from this receptor: Sustained-remission and progressing patients did not have matched sampling times, and lymph node repertoires were not examined. At baseline, clonality was higher than in age-matched healthy donors and showed a strong correlation with circulating CD8+ T-cell counts. Public clonotypes were rare and either contracted or stayed stable during treatment, and the rise in clonality at ibrutinib response reflected the expansion of private clonotypes. Clonality rose at ibrutinib response, remained stable during sustained remission, and dropped back toward baseline at progression.

Turning to this clone: There is no known antigen for this receptor. No base quality values were provided; no much bigger clone lies one nucleotide off.

Source: PBMCs, taken after 12 months of ibrutinib treatment. This receptor was obtained from a human donor with chronic lymphocytic leukemia. The chain joins TRBV11-2 to TRBJ2-1; the D gene lacks a confident call. The CDR3 sequence is CASSLVLAAYNEQFF. The bases are TGTGCCAGCAGCTTAGTCCTTGCGGCCTACAATGAGCAGTTCTTC.